The present TCR beta chain was sequenced within a study of shared clonotypes between healthy human individuals. The overall study: Aged 18 to 49, the donors were two women and a few men.

The method was immunoSEQ multiplex PCR; TCRdb's version includes in-frame clones alone and lacks a portion of them. Of 2 million to 2.5 million clones in the sample, about 90% were seen once. This CDR3 spans 13 amino acids. V lost 4 bases, J lost 2 bases, and 11 bases lay in between. Looked up from germline, CDR1 is GTSNPN and CDR2 is SVGIG (reference sequence). The CD4+ fraction was divided into a CD45RA+ naive subset and a CD45RA-negative memory subset. Sample: naive CD4+ T cells from PBMCs. As to subset: CD45RA+ positively selected. V gene TRBV30 combines with J gene TRBJ2-5; D not resolved. The clonotype originates from a man aged 18 to 29 in good health. Some clones in this sample may be carry-over from other donors' samples. The CDR3 bases are TGTGCCTGGACTAGTAGACCTCAAGAGACCCAGTACTTC. Residues: CAWTSRPQETQYF.